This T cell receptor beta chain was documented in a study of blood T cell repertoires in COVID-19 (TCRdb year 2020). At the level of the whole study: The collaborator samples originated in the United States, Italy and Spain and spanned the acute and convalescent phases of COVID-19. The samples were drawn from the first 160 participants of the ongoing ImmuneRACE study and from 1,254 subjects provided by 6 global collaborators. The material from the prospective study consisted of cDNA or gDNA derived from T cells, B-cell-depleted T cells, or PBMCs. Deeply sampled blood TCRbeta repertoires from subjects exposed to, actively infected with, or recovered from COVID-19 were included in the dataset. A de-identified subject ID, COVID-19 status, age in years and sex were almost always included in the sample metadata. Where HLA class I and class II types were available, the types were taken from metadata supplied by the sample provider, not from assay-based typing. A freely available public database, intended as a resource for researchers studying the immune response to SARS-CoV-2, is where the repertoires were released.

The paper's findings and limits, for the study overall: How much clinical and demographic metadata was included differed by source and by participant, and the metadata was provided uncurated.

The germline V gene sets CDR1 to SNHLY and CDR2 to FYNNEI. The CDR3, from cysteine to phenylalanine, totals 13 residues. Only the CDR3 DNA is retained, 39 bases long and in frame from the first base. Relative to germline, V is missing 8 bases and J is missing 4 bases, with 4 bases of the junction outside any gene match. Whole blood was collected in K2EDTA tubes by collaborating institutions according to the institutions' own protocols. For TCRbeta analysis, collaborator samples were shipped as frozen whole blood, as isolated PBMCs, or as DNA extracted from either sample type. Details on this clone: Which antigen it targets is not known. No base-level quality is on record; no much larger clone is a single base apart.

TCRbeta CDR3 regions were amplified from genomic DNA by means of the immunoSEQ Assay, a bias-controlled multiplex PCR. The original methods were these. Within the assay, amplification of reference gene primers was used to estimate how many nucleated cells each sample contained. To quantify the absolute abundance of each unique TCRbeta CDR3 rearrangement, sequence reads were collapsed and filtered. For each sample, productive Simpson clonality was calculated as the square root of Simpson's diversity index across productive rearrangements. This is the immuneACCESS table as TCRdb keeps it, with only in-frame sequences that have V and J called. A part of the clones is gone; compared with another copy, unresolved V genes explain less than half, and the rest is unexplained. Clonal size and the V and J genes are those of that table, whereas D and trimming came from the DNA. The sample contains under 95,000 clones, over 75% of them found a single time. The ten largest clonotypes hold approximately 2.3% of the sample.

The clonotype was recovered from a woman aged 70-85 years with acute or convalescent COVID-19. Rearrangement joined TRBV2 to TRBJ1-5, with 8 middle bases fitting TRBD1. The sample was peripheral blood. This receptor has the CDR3 CASDRGGNQPQHF. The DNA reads TGTGCCAGCGACAGGGGAGGGAATCAGCCCCAGCATTTT. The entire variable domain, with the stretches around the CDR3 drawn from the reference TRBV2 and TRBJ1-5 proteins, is EPEVTQTPSHQVTQMGQEVILRCVPISNHLYFYWYRQILGQKVEFLVSFYNNEISEKSEIFDDQFSVERPDGSNFTLKIRSTKLEDSAMYFCASDRGGNQPQHFGDGTRLSIL.